The 26 T cell receptor beta chains given below trace back to one sample, sequenced in a study of blood T cell repertoires in COVID-19. Sequenced by immunoSEQ multiplex PCR; TCRdb stores in-frame clones only, minus some. The table lists 110,000 to 150,000 clones, about four fifths of them singletons. Material: peripheral blood. These receptors were taken from a human donor in a cohort sampled during active COVID-19.

J is TRBJ2-7 and V is TRBV12-3 or TRBV12-4; 8 bases line up with TRBD1. This CDR3 is built from 13 residues. Unmatched junction bases numbered 5, after V lost 6 bases and J lost 4 bases. The CDR3 sequence is CASRDRVRYEQYF. The CDR3 region has the DNA TGTGCCAGCAGGGACAGGGTTCGGTACGAGCAGTACTTC.

V and J are TRBV6-5 and TRBJ2-3; D possibly corresponds to TRBD2 (6 bases). The CDR3 covers 14 residues. Germline V gene lookup returns CDR1 MNHEY and CDR2 SVGAGI. The V and J ends lost 6 bases and 3 bases respectively, with 13 bases between them. CDR3 sequence (DNA): TGTGCCAGCAGCCGCGGGGTACAAACAGATACGCAGTATTTT. Translating gives CASSRGVQTDTQYF.

The chain links TRBV5-1 to TRBJ2-1; 11 bases fit TRBD2. CDR1 is SGHRS and CDR2 is YFSETQ in the germline V gene. The CDR3 loop spans 15 amino acids. Losses at the gene ends were 4 bases for V and 9 bases for J; bases not matched to a gene: 9. The CDR3 nucleotides are TGCGCCAGCAGCACGGCCCTAGCGGGGGGCTCTGAGCAGTTCTTC. It translates to CASSTALAGGSEQFF.

The table lists this clone with a few counts. V gene TRBV5-1 combines with J gene TRBJ1-1; no definite D call. This CDR3 has 13 amino acids. With 1 base removed from V and 0 bases from J, the gap between germline ends came to 4 bases. Germline values: CDR1 SGHRS, CDR2 YFSETQ. The CDR3, as DNA: TGCGCCAGCAGCTTGTTCTTGAACACTGAAGCTTTCTTT. The encoded protein is CASSLFLNTEAFF.

The chain recombines TRBV11-2 with TRBJ2-7; 7 positions agree with TRBD1. J was trimmed by 3 bases and V by 1 base; bases with no gene match: 6. The CDR3 has 15 amino acids. Germline CDR1 and CDR2: SGHAT and FQNNGV. The CDR3 bases are TGTGCCAGCAGCTTAGGGGCAGGGGGACACTACGAGCAGTACTTC. The encoded protein is CASSLGAGGHYEQYF.

This clone was seen ten or more times. The rearrangement uses TRBV19 and TRBJ1-2; D might be TRBD1 (5 bases). V dropped 6 bases and J dropped 8 bases, with 10 bases sitting between them. CDR1 is LNHDA, CDR2 SQIVND, per germline (reference sequence). The CDR3 is 11 amino acids. The CDR3 coding sequence is TGTGCCAGTAGCCAGGGCTGGGGCTACACCTTC. Translating it yields CASSQGWGYTF.

V and J are TRBV4-1 and TRBJ1-1; D is unresolved. Germline V gene data show CDR1 as MGHRA and CDR2 as YSYEKL. The V end was cut by 0 bases, the J end by 5 bases, with 13 bases between. The length of the CDR3 is 15 residues. The CDR3 DNA reads TGCGCCAGCAGCCAAGATCTTCTGGGAGATACTGAAGCTTTCTTT. Protein product: CASSQDLLGDTEAFF.

The gene calls are TRBV5-1 and TRBJ2-5, with D possibly being TRBD2 (5 bases). This CDR3 is 15 amino acids long. Trimming shortened V by 3 bases and J by 2 bases, and 14 bases separated the two germline ends. Looked up from germline, CDR1 is SGHRS and CDR2 is YFSETQ. CDR3 nucleotides: TGCGCCAGCAGCTCAATTCCGGGAAAACAAGAGACCCAGTACTTC. It translates to CASSSIPGKQETQYF.

The chain is built from TRBV6-5 and TRBJ1-3; no clear D. Germline CDR1 and CDR2: MNHEY and SVGAGI. The ends were cut back, 0 bases at V and 7 bases at J, with 13 bases in the middle. The length of the CDR3 is 15 residues. The CDR3 here is CASSYSIYGSNTIYF. CDR3 DNA: TGTGCCAGCAGTTACTCGATATACGGGAGTAACACCATATATTTT.

This clone is a singleton in its sample. CDR3: CASRYFRGTYGYTF. DNA of the CDR3: TGTGCCAGCAGGTATTTCCGAGGGACTTATGGCTACACCTTC. V is TRBV28 and J is TRBJ1-2, with D perhaps matching TRBD1 (5 bases). The CDR3 length is 14 residues. V was pared by 6 bases and J by 5 bases, with 16 bases between. CDR1 is MDHEN, CDR2 SYDVKM, per germline.

This sequence joins TRBV5-1 and TRBJ2-2; TRBD2 agrees at 11 bases. The CDR3 is made up of 15 amino acids. V lost 5 bases and J lost 4; bases outside the gene matches: 4. In germline, CDR1 is SGHRS, CDR2 YFSETQ. Written as DNA, the CDR3 is TGCGCCAGCAGGGCCGGGACTAGCGGCACCGGGGAGCTGTTTTTT. It is translated as CASRAGTSGTGELFF.

This chain uses TRBV15 with TRBJ2-5; 8 bases are a match to TRBD1. The V segment lost 0 bases and the J segment 3 bases; nucleotides outside the gene matches: 6. This CDR3 spans 16 amino acids. CDR1 is LNHNV and CDR2 is YYDKDF in the germline V gene (reference sequence). Here the CDR3 DNA reads TGTGCCACCAGCAGAGATGGGACGGACAGGGAAGAGACCCAGTACTTC. Its translation: CATSRDGTDREETQYF.

Only one count was recorded for this clone. The chain links TRBV2 to TRBJ1-6; TRBD1 aligns across 8 bases. CDR3 length: 13 amino acids. V lost 8 bases, J lost 9 bases, and 6 bases stayed unmatched. Germline CDR1 reads SNHLY; CDR2 reads FYNNEI. CDR3 sequence (DNA): TGTGCCAGCTCGGACAGGGAGGTTTCACCCCTCCACTTT. Translated, it gives CASSDREVSPLHF.

This clone has just a few counts. J is TRBJ1-1 and V is TRBV19, with 9 bases matching TRBD1. This CDR3 contains 13 residues. V shed 8 bases, J shed 6 bases, and the junction held 7 bases outside the gene matches. Germline V CDR1 and CDR2: LNHDA, SQIVND (reference sequence). DNA of the CDR3: TGTGCCAGTGTATCGACAGGGGGTTCTGAAGCTTTCTTT. As protein: CASVSTGGSEAFF.

The chain joins TRBV28 to TRBJ2-5; 7 bases fit TRBD2. The CDR3 has 14 residues. Germline V CDR1 and CDR2: MDHEN, SYDVKM. The V gene end was trimmed by 4 bases and the J gene end by 4 bases; junction bases not matched to a gene: 6. CDR3 DNA: TGTGCCAGCAGTTCTGCCGCGGGGGTAGAGACCCAGTACTTC. Translated: CASSSAAGVETQYF.

Only a few counts were recorded for this clone. The chain combines TRBV21-1 with TRBJ1-4; the listed D gene, TRBD1, was not tested against the DNA. TRBV21-1 is tagged as a pseudogene. The CDR3 has 19 amino acids. The CDR3 DNA reads TGTGCCAGCAGCCAACGCTCGACAGCCCAACTAACAACTAATGAAAAACTGTTTTTT. Translation gives CASSQRSTAQLTTNEKLFF.

The chain employs TRBV16 and TRBJ1-6; a weak D match, TRBD1 (6 bases). The CDR3 length is 17 residues. Germline values: CDR1 KGHSY, CDR2 FQNENV. V lost 4 bases and J 6 bases, leaving 19 bases between the germline ends. CDR3 DNA sequence: TGTGCCAGCAGCCGACCCACAGGGAAGTTTTTTAATTCACCCCTCCACTTT. It is translated as CASSRPTGKFFNSPLHF.

The genes are TRBV19 and TRBJ2-2; TRBD2 might be the D (5 bases). V dropped 3 bases and J dropped 0 bases, with 14 bases sitting between them. CDR1 and CDR2 from the germline V gene are LNHDA and SQIVND (reference sequence). The CDR3 is made up of 17 amino acids. The CDR3 loop reads CASSISRATSNTGELFF. CDR3 DNA: TGTGCCAGTAGTATCTCGAGGGCCACGTCGAACACCGGGGAGCTGTTTTTT.

The chain is built from TRBV27 and TRBJ2-1, with TRBD2 matching over 7 bases. The CDR3 loop spans 15 amino acids. CDR1 is MNHEY and CDR2 is SMNVEV in the germline V gene (reference sequence). J gave up 5 bases and V 5 bases, and 9 bases lay outside the gene matches. The CDR3 coding sequence is TGTGCCAGCAGTCTCGGCCGACTAGCCCACAATGAGCAGTTCTTC. This translates into CASSLGRLAHNEQFF.

A single count supports this clone. This sequence joins TRBV5-5 and TRBJ1-2, with D possibly matching TRBD1 (6 bases). This CDR3 spans 13 amino acids. Looked up from germline, CDR1 is SGHKS and CDR2 is YYEKEE (reference sequence). Trimming pared 4 bases from V and 5 bases from J, leaving 12 bases between. The CDR3 spells CASSEQGGYGYTF. CDR3 DNA: TGTGCCAGCAGCGAACAGGGTGGGTATGGCTACACCTTC.

The rearrangement joins TRBV6-6 to TRBJ1-6; 9 bases fit TRBD1. The ends lost 7 bases at V and 10 bases at J; junction bases unmatched: 5. Looked up from germline, CDR1 is MNHNY and CDR2 is SVGAGI (reference sequence). The length of the CDR3 is 13 residues. In nucleotides, the CDR3 is TGTGCCAGCAAAACCGACAGGGGGTCACCCCTCCACTTT. Its protein is CASKTDRGSPLHF.

This clone was counted a few times. CDR3 bases: TGTGCTAGTGGTCCGGAACAGGGGGGTATTACTGAAGCTTTCTTT. Translating it yields CASGPEQGGITEAFF. The chain links TRBV12-5 to TRBJ1-1, with 8 bases identical to TRBD1. The trim removed 5 bases at V and 5 bases at J, leaving 10 bases unmatched. CDR1 and CDR2 (germline): LGHNT, FRNRAP. This CDR3 is built from 15 residues.

The rearrangement uses TRBV28 and TRBJ2-5; the D gene is possibly TRBD2 (6 bases). Germline assignment: CDR1 MDHEN and CDR2 SYDVKM. The CDR3 consists of 18 residues. Trimming took off 1 base at V and 2 bases at J, with 20 bases between the two ends. CDR3 bases: TGTGCCAGCAGTTTATCCCGAAGGGTAGGGAGGCCTCAAGAGACCCAGTACTTC. It translates to CASSLSRRVGRPQETQYF.

The chain carries TRBV29-1 and TRBJ2-7; D uncertain. The CDR3 consists of 11 residues. Germline V gene lookup returns CDR1 SQVTM and CDR2 ANQGSEA. V was shortened by 5 bases and J by 2 bases, with 7 bases between the two germline ends. The CDR3 DNA reads as TGCAGCGTTACAGTAACCTACGAGCAGTACTTC. Translation: CSVTVTYEQYF.

This clone occurred a few times. The chain has TRBV7-9 and TRBJ1-6; 9 nucleotides agree with TRBD1. The ends lost 5 bases at V and 10 bases at J; junction bases unmatched: 9. The CDR3 has 15 amino acids. Germline V gives CDR1 SEHNR, CDR2 FQNEAQ (reference sequence). The CDR3 DNA is TGTGCCAGCAGCCGGAAGGACAGGGGAAGATCACCCCTCCACTTT. Translating gives CASSRKDRGRSPLHF. Variable domain in full (rest from reference TRBV7-9 and TRBJ1-6): DTGVSQNPRHKITKRGQNVTFRCDPISEHNRLYWYRQTLGQGPEFLTYFQNEAQLEKSRLLSDRFSAERPKGSFSTLEIQRTEQGDSAMYLCASSRKDRGRSPLHFGNGTRLTVT.

In this sample, this clone turned up once. J is TRBJ2-1 and V is TRBV5-1; D is possibly TRBD1 (7 bases). V was trimmed by 0 bases and J by 4 bases, leaving 14 bases between them. This CDR3 contains 16 residues. From germline, CDR1 is SGHRS and CDR2 YFSETQ. In DNA, the CDR3 is TGCGCCAGCAGCTTGGAGGCACAGGGGAGGTACAATGAGCAGTTCTTC. Protein sequence: CASSLEAQGRYNEQFF.